This record covers a single T cell receptor (beta chain). What this receptor recognizes is not known. No per-base quality is available; no much larger clone lies one base away. The CDR3 has 15 amino acids, counting the end cysteine and phenylalanine. Solely the CDR3 DNA is kept, with 45 bases framed from the first base. Relative to germline, V is 1 base shorter and J is 0 bases shorter, with 10 bases between their ends. The germline V gene gives CDR1 as SGHTA and CDR2 as FQGNSA. For sequencing of the TCRbeta CDR3 region, genomic DNA was extracted from the sorted cells. The immunoSEQ Assay was used for sequencing of TCRbeta CDR3 regions. TCRdb's version of the immuneACCESS table is confined to in-frame rearrangements and falls short of the full clone set. An unresolved V gene accounts for under half of the shortfall where checked; the remainder is of unknown origin. A total of 60,000 to 70,000 clones appear in this sample, around 86% of them only once. Roughly 3.7% of the sample lies in the top ten.

The trial excluded patients who had a history of autoimmune disease or who were on systemic immunosuppression. In every dose cohort, peripheral blood was drawn for TCR sequencing at baseline, cycle 4 day 1, and cycle 7 day 1. Samples came from an open-label, multicenter, first-in-human phase I dose-escalation trial of ivuxolimab. Adults with locally advanced or metastatic head and neck squamous cell, hepatocellular, melanoma or renal cell carcinoma were enrolled in the trial. Before TCR sequencing, CD4+ T cells and CD8+ T cells from peripheral blood were sorted into separate populations. The source of the sample is a study of OX40 agonist ivuxolimab in advanced cancers. With regard to the full study: Ivuxolimab, which targeted the costimulatory receptor OX40 (CD134), was an agonistic, fully human IgG2 monoclonal antibody. Partial responses occurred in three dose-escalation patients: two with cutaneous melanoma and one with hepatocellular carcinoma. Patients were allowed to have had prior anti-PD-1, anti-PD-L1 or anti-CTLA-4 therapy, and more than 35% of the dose-escalation patients had been treated with checkpoint inhibitors. Intravenous ivuxolimab was administered to patients every 2 weeks at six dose levels: 0.01, 0.1, 0.3, 1.5, 3 and 10 mg/kg. The paper covers the monotherapy dose-escalation part of the phase I ivuxolimab trial, which included N ≈ 57 patients. The dose-escalation cohort was around 84% male with a mean age of about 60 years, ranging from 23 to 79. Of the approximately 50 dose-escalation patients, hepatocellular carcinoma was present in 19, melanoma in around 15, renal cell carcinoma in 9 and head and neck cancer in 9. The point of sequencing TCRbeta in the periphery was to test whether ivuxolimab changed TCR sequence diversity and drove clonal T-cell expansion.

What the authors observed across the whole study: Antigen specificity was not determined for the clonally expanded peripheral T cells. After ivuxolimab, more expanded clones were found on average in CD8+ T cells than in CD4+ T cells. Clonal expansion of both CD4+ and CD8+ blood T cells was observed from baseline to week 6 at doses 0.1 to 3.0 mg/kg. Low levels of normalized T-cell clonal expansion were also seen in some nonresponding patients. Partial responders in the 0.1-3.0 mg/kg groups had among the lowest normalized peripheral clonal expansion, especially among CD8+ T cells.

This receptor was identified in an adult with an advanced solid tumor such as melanoma, head and neck, liver or kidney cancer. This specimen was CD4+ or CD8+ T cells sorted from blood, taken in a trial of the OX40 agonist ivuxolimab. The chain is assembled from TRBV7-2 and TRBJ2-7; TRBD1 is perhaps the D gene, given 5 matching bases. The DNA reads as follows: TGTGCCAGCAGCTTAGTCCAGGGTTCCTCCTACGAGCAGTACTTC. It encodes CASSLVQGSSYEQYF. With the rest looked up from the reference TRBV7-2 and TRBJ2-7 genes rather than sequenced, the full variable domain is GAGVSQSPSNKVTEKGKDVELRCDPISGHTALYWYRQSLGQGLEFLIYFQGNSAPDKSGLPSDRFSAERTGGSVSTLTIQRTQQEDSAVYLCASSLVQGSSYEQYFGPGTRLTVT.